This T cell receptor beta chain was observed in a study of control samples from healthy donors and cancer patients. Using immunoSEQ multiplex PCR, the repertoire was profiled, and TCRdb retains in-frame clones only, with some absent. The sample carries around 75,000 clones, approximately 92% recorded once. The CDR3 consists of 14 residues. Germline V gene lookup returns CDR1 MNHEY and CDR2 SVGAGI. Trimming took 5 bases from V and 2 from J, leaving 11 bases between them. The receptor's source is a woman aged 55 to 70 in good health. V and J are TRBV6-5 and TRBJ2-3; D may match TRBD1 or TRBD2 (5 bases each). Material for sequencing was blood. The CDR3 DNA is TGTGCCAGCAGTCCTCGGGGCCACACAGATACGCAGTATTTT. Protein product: CASSPRGHTDTQYF.